These 13 T cell receptor beta chains share one sample of origin, sequenced in a study of long-term antiretroviral therapy in people with HIV. The authors ran the immunoSEQ assay, v3.0, at survey level. Generated by immunoSEQ multiplex PCR, the TCRdb table keeps only in-frame clones and is missing some. The data contain some 22,000 clones, 79% of them seen just once; the ten biggest clones take up about 9.4%. The sequences come from unsorted PBMCs, collected 4.1 years after starting antiretroviral therapy. Source of these receptors: a woman aged 40 to 50 with HIV.

The CDR3, as DNA: TGTGCCAGCAGTCCGACTAGCGCCACACACTACGAGCAGTACTTC. Amino acids: CASSPTSATHYEQYF. The chain links TRBV6-5 to TRBJ2-7; 8 bases match TRBD2. The germline V gene has CDR1 MNHEY and CDR2 SVGAGI. J was trimmed by 3 bases and V by 5 bases; bases with no gene match: 9. CDR3 length: 15 amino acids.

The gene calls are TRBV5-6 and TRBJ1-2; weak D call: TRBD1 (6 bases). This CDR3 region has 14 residues. CDR1 SGHDT and CDR2 YYEEEE come from the germline V gene. V was pared by 4 bases and J by 4 bases, with 14 bases between. CDR3 protein: CASSVIGQLYGYTF. Written as DNA, the CDR3 is TGTGCCAGCAGCGTTATAGGACAGCTCTATGGCTACACCTTC.

The chain links TRBV10-1 to TRBJ2-7, with 8 bases aligning to TRBD2. V was clipped by 5 bases and J by 9 bases; unmatched bases: 3. The CDR3 runs 11 residues. Germline CDR1 and CDR2: WNHNN and SYGVQD (reference sequence). The chain's CDR3 is CASSTGGPQYF. CDR3 in DNA: TGCGCCAGCAGTACGGGGGGGCCGCAGTACTTC.

This chain connects TRBV19 to TRBJ2-6; no definite D call. Germline CDR1 reads LNHDA; CDR2 reads SQIVND (reference sequence). There are 16 residues in the CDR3. Trimming cost V 6 bases and J 0 bases, with 12 bases left between them. CDR3 sequence reads: CASRGWRGSGANVLTF. CDR3 coding DNA: TGTGCCAGTAGGGGGTGGAGAGGCTCTGGGGCCAACGTCCTGACTTTC.

This chain joins TRBV7-9 and TRBJ1-6; no reliable D call. The CDR3 extends over 15 amino acids. V dropped 2 bases and J dropped 2 bases, with 7 bases sitting between them. Germline-derived CDR1 and CDR2 are SEHNR and FQNEAQ (reference sequence). The CDR3: CASSLTGTYNSPLHF. The CDR3 DNA reads TGTGCCAGCAGCTTAACCGGGACCTATAATTCACCCCTCCACTTT.

This chain links TRBV10-2 with TRBJ2-3; TRBD2 aligns across 12 bases. V lost 5 bases, J lost 6 bases, and 6 bases stayed unmatched. Germline V gene sequence: CDR1 WSHSY, CDR2 SAAADI. The CDR3 has 15 amino acids. CDR3 residues: CASSKNLAGGDTQYF. The CDR3 nucleotides read TGCGCCAGCAGTAAAAACCTAGCGGGGGGGGATACGCAGTATTTT.

The chain uses TRBV9 and TRBJ1-2; D is perhaps TRBD1 (5 bases). V lost 4 bases to trimming and J lost 4 bases, with 14 bases between them. This CDR3 comprises 14 residues. Germline CDR1 and CDR2: SGDLS and YYNGEE. The CDR3 protein is CASSPGTFFYGYTF. The CDR3 DNA is TGTGCCAGCAGCCCGGGGACCTTTTTCTATGGCTACACCTTC.

V is TRBV30 and J is TRBJ1-1; weak D call: TRBD1 (6 bases). There are 14 residues in the CDR3. V lost 0 bases, J lost 5 bases, and 13 bases lay in between. From germline, CDR1 is GTSNPN and CDR2 SVGIG (reference sequence). This CDR3 is CAWSVGGGLTEAFF. The DNA of the CDR3 is TGTGCCTGGAGTGTAGGGGGGGGGTTGACTGAAGCTTTCTTT. Variable domain in full (rest from reference TRBV30 and TRBJ1-1): SQTIHQWPATLVQPVGSPLSLECTVEGTSNPNLYWYRQAAGRGLQLLFYSVGIGQISSEVPQNLSASRPQDRQFILSSKKLLLSDSGFYLCAWSVGGGLTEAFFGQGTRLTVV.

The V and J genes are TRBV7-9 and TRBJ2-5; 10 nucleotides line up with TRBD1. This CDR3 has 14 amino acids. CDR1 and CDR2 (germline): SEHNR, FQNEAQ (reference sequence). J gave up 5 bases and V 7 bases, and 7 bases lay outside the gene matches. CDR3 region: CASKLTGGAETQYF. CDR3 bases: TGTGCCAGCAAGTTGACAGGGGGCGCCGAGACCCAGTACTTC.

The chain combines TRBV5-5 with TRBJ2-2; TRBD2 matches at 8 bases. CDR1 and CDR2 (germline): SGHKS, YYEKEE (reference sequence). V gave up 6 bases and J gave up 6 bases; unmatched junction bases: 13. The CDR3 has 16 amino acids. The CDR3 here is CASTTLAGGVSGELFF. CDR3 DNA sequence: TGTGCCAGCACCACGTTGGCGGGGGGTGTCTCCGGGGAGCTGTTTTTT.

In this sample, this clone turned up once. This CDR3 reads CATSNLGQKNEKLFF. DNA for the CDR3: TGTGCCACCTCAAACCTGGGACAGAAGAATGAAAAACTGTTTTTT. The V and J genes are TRBV15 and TRBJ1-4; 7 bases align to TRBD1. The V gene's germline CDR1 is LNHNV and CDR2 YYDKDF (reference sequence). There are 15 residues in the CDR3. V gave up 8 bases and J gave up 5 bases; unmatched junction bases: 11.

This chain joins TRBV9 and TRBJ2-7; the D is unclear. Germline V gene lookup returns CDR1 SGDLS and CDR2 YYNGEE. Trimming left V 4 bases short and J 7 bases short, with 24 bases between. The length of the CDR3 is 16 residues. The DNA of the CDR3 is TGTGCCAGCAGCCCTTTCGGTACAGCCACTTTGAGGGAGCAGTACTTC. Protein sequence: CASSPFGTATLREQYF.

This chain joins TRBV2 and TRBJ1-2, with 9 bases matching TRBD1. In germline, CDR1 is SNHLY, CDR2 FYNNEI. CDR3 length: 17 residues. The ends lost 2 bases at V and 7 bases at J; junction bases unmatched: 14. Here the CDR3 DNA reads TGTGCCAGCAGTGAATCAGGGACAGGGATGTCTCCGCGTGGCTACACCTTC. Translating it yields CASSESGTGMSPRGYTF.